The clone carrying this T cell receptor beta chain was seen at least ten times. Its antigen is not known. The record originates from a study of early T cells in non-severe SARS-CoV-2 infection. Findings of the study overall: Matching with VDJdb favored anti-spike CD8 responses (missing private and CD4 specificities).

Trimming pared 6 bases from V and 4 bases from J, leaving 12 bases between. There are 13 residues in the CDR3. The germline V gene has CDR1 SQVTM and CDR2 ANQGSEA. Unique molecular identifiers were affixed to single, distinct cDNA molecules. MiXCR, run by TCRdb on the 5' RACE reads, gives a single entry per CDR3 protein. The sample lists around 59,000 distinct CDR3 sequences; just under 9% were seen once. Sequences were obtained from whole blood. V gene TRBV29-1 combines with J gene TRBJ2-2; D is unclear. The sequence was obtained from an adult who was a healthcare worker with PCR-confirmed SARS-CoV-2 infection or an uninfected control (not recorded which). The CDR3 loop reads CSVDGHSTGELFF. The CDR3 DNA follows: TGCAGCGTCGACGGCCATAGCACCGGGGAGCTGTTTTTT.